This T cell receptor beta chain was sequenced in a study of human T cells and chemical hapten exposure. On the study more broadly: Sensitization involved placing 2% DPC onto a 2 cm by 2 cm region of upper inner arm skin. 0.01% DPC was applied to the upper back in patch tests, which were read at 6 days. Variability of per-sample TCR yields stemmed mainly from small differences in pooled library volume.

Each CDR3 protein gets one entry after TCRdb re-called the RACE reads with MiXCR. In the table there are some 99,000 distinct CDR3 sequences, 9% to 9.5% of which are singletons. Germline V gene sequence: CDR1 SGHTA, CDR2 FQGNSA. Unmatched junction bases numbered 7, after V lost 2 bases and J lost 4 bases. CDR3 length equals 17 residues. Time point specified: patch test 2, 6 weeks after DPC sensitization. As to treatment: therapeutic diphenylcyclopropenone sensitization with weekly scalp DPC. The sample holds a few counts of this clonotype. The gene calls are TRBV7-2 and TRBJ2-2; 10 bases match TRBD2. The source is a woman in her thirties or forties with alopecia areata. Some clones in this sample may be carry-over from other donors' samples. Here the sequenced sample was whole blood, taken in connection with sensitization to the hapten diphenylcyclopropenone (DPC). The CDR3 sequence is CASSLNLAGDFTGELFF. CDR3 bases: TGTGCCAGCAGCTTAAATCTAGCGGGGGACTTCACCGGGGAGCTGTTTTTT.